The 8 T cell receptor beta chains below all came from one sample that was sequenced in a study of T cell responses to AZD1222 COVID-19 vaccine. Sequencing used immunoSEQ multiplex PCR; TCRdb keeps in-frame clones, though not all of them. The profile shows around 73,000 clones, nearly 90% of them singletons. Sample: peripheral blood, taken 28 days after the second AZD1222 dose. Every receptor here comes from an adult who received the AZD1222 COVID-19 vaccine.

The gene calls are TRBV24-1 and TRBJ2-1, with 11 bases identical to TRBD2. The CDR3 runs to 17 residues. Per germline, CDR1 KGHDR and CDR2 SFDVKD. V gave up 1 base and J gave up 3 bases; unmatched junction bases: 4. CDR3 sequence: CATSDFATSGGYNEQFF. The CDR3 DNA reads TGTGCCACCAGTGATTTCGCCACTAGCGGGGGCTACAATGAGCAGTTCTTC.

This clone occurred once. This rearrangement joins TRBV24-1 to TRBJ2-4; 10 bases map to TRBD2. The CDR3 is 18 residues long. Germline CDR1 KGHDR, CDR2 SFDVKD. V lost 12 bases, J lost 1 base, and 17 bases stayed unmatched. The CDR3 spells CAPSLEREGRRAKNIQYF. Here the CDR3 DNA reads TGTGCCCCGTCCCTGGAGCGGGAGGGCCGGAGGGCCAAAAACATTCAGTACTTC.

This chain links TRBV6-5 with TRBJ1-1; 8 nucleotides align to TRBD1. V lost 4 bases to trimming and J lost 1 base; unmatched junction nucleotides: 5. The CDR3 sequence is 15 residues long. Germline CDR1 and CDR2: MNHEY and SVGAGI. DNA of the CDR3: TGTGCCAGCAGTTTCTCGACAGGGGCGAACACTGAAGCTTTCTTT. Its translation is CASSFSTGANTEAFF.

This rearrangement joins TRBV7-2 to TRBJ2-6; D possibly matches TRBD1 or TRBD2 (5 bases each). With 0 bases removed from V and 0 bases from J, the gap between germline ends came to 9 bases. The CDR3 runs to 17 residues. The germline gives CDR1 SGHTA, CDR2 FQGNSA. The chain's CDR3 is CASSLAGRPSGANVLTF. Written as DNA, the CDR3 is TGTGCCAGCAGCTTAGCGGGACGCCCCTCTGGGGCCAACGTCCTGACTTTC.

The rearrangement links TRBV6-2 or TRBV6-3 to TRBJ1-5; unclear D gene. The CDR3 sequence is 12 residues long. V was trimmed by 5 bases and J by 6 bases, leaving 8 bases between them. Germline V gene data show CDR1 as MNHEY and CDR2 as SVGEGT. CDR3 residues: CASSPPSQPQHF. The CDR3 DNA sequence: TGTGCCAGCAGTCCACCCAGTCAGCCCCAGCATTTT.

The rearrangement joins TRBV5-4 to TRBJ2-1; D may be TRBD2 (6 bases). The length of the CDR3 is 15 residues. The V gene's germline CDR1 is SGHNT and CDR2 YYREEE (reference sequence). V shed 9 bases and J shed 7 bases, with 23 bases lying between them. The CDR3 region is CATLGRGSSVNEQFF. The CDR3 nucleotides read TGTGCCACCTTGGGTCGGGGGAGTTCCGTGAATGAGCAGTTCTTC.

This clone was observed a single time. The genes are TRBV19 and TRBJ2-2, with TRBD1 identical over 10 bases. The CDR3 is 13 amino acids. From germline, CDR1 is LNHDA and CDR2 SQIVND (reference sequence). Losses at the gene ends were 7 bases for V and 7 bases for J; bases not matched to a gene: 3. The CDR3 nucleotides are TGTGCCAGTACCGGACAGGGGGACGGGGAGCTGTTTTTT. It codes for CASTGQGDGELFF.

The rearrangement joins TRBV6-2 or TRBV6-3 to TRBJ1-2; possible D gene TRBD1, 5 bases. Trimming cost V 2 bases and J 3 bases, with 19 bases left between them. The CDR3 is 17 residues long. From germline, CDR1 is MNHEY and CDR2 SVGEGT. The CDR3 reads CASSYGTEVGDYYGYTF. The DNA for the CDR3 is TGTGCCAGCAGTTACGGGACGGAGGTGGGGGACTACTATGGCTACACCTTC.